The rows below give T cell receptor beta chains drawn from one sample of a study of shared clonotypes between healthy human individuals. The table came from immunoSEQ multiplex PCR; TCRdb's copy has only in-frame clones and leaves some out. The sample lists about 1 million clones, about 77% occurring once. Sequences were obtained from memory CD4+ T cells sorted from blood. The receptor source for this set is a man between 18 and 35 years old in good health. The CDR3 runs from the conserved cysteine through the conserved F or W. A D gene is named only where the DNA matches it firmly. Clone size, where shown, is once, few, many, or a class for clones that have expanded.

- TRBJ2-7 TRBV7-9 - CASSRSGPNSYEQYF TGTGCCAGCAGCCGTAGCGGTCCCAACTCCTACGAGCAGTACTTC
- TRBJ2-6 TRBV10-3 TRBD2 CAISEREDWANVLTF TGTGCCATCAGCGAGCGGGAGGACTGGGCCAACGTCCTGACTTTC
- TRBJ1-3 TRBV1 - CTSSQNGSSGNTIYF TGCACCAGCAGCCAAAACGGAAGTTCTGGAAACACCATATATTTT
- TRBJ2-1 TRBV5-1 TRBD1 CASSGQGVNYNEQFF TGCGCCAGCAGCGGACAGGGGGTAAACTACAATGAGCAGTTCTTC
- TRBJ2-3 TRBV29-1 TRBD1 CSVEVQGADTQYF TGCAGCGTTGAGGTCCAGGGGGCAGATACGCAGTATTTT
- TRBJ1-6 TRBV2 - CASSEFRTVTWALHF TGTGCCAGCAGTGAGTTCAGGACCGTTACGTGGGCCCTCCACTTT
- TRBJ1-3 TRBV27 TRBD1 CASRDRGSGNTIYF TGTGCCAGCAGGGACAGGGGGAGTGGAAACACCATATATTTT
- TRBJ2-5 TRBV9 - CASSDTSKGSETQYF TGTGCCAGCAGCGACACCTCAAAGGGTTCAGAGACCCAGTACTTC
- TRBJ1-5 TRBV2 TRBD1 CASSLNRGEGQPQHF TGTGCCAGCAGTTTAAACAGGGGCGAGGGTCAGCCCCAGCATTTT
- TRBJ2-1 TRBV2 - CASSEARGGGEQFF TGTGCCAGCAGTGAAGCGAGGGGCGGCGGTGAGCAGTTCTTC
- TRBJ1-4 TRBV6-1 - CATSIFQGEKLFF TGTGCCACCTCAATATTCCAGGGTGAAAAACTGTTTTTT
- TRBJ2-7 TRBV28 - CASSLTAISSYEQYF TGTGCCAGCAGTTTGACAGCAATTAGCTCCTACGAGCAGTACTTC
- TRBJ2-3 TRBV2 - CASSDRDISTDTQYF TGTGCCAGCAGTGATCGGGACATTAGCACAGATACGCAGTATTTT
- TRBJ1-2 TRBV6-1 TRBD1 CASIGQGRGYTF TGTGCCAGCATCGGACAGGGGCGTGGCTACACCTTC
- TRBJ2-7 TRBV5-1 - CASSLSGSSYEQYF TGCGCCAGCAGCTTGTCCGGGAGCTCCTACGAGCAGTACTTC
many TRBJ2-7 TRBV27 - CASSPRGYTSYEQYF TGTGCCAGCAGTCCGAGGGGCTATACGTCCTACGAGCAGTACTTC
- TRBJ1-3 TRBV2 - CASRFQVRNTIYF TGTGCCAGCAGGTTCCAGGTTCGAAACACCATATATTTT
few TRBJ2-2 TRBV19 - CASSIGFGELFF TGTGCCAGTAGTATTGGGTTCGGGGAGCTGTTTTTT
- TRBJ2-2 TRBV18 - CASSPTPAGELFF TGTGCCAGCTCCCCCACTCCCGCCGGGGAGCTGTTTTTT
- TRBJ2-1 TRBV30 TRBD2 CACLPSGIYNEQFF TGTGCCTGCCTACCTAGCGGGATTTACAATGAGCAGTTCTTC
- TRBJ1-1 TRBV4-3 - CASSQEVGWTEAFF TGCGCCAGCAGCCAAGAGGTGGGGTGGACTGAAGCTTTCTTT
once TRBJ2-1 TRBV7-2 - CASSLAAEQFF TGTGCCAGCAGCTTAGCAGCTGAGCAGTTCTTC
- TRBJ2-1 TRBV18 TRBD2 CASSPRERGTYNEQFF TGTGCCAGCTCACCACGGGAGCGGGGGACCTACAATGAGCAGTTCTTC
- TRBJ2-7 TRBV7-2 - CASGTGLGYYEQYF TGTGCCAGCGGGACCGGACTGGGCTACTACGAGCAGTACTTC
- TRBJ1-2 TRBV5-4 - CASSWNRMGYTF TGTGCCAGCAGCTGGAATCGTATGGGGTACACCTTC
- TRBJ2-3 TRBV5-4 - CASSLSQILTDTQYF TGTGCCAGCAGCTTGAGCCAGATACTCACAGATACGCAGTATTTT
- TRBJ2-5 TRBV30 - CAWSVQGIEETQYF TGTGCCTGGAGTGTACAAGGGATTGAAGAGACCCAGTACTTC
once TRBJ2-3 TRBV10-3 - CAISKDGTDTQYF TGTGCCATCAGTAAGGACGGCACAGATACGCAGTATTTT
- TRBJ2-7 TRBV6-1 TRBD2 CASSGGGVTYEQYF TGTGCCAGCAGTGGTGGGGGGGTTACCTACGAGCAGTACTTC
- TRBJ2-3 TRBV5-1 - CASRAGNIGNTQYF TGCGCCAGCAGGGCAGGGAACATAGGAAATACGCAGTATTTT
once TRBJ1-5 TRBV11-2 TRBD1 CASSQDRNQPQHF TGTGCCAGCAGCCAGGACAGGAATCAGCCCCAGCATTTT
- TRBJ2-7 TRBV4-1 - CASSQDVGYEQYF TGCGCCAGCAGCCAAGACGTCGGGTACGAGCAGTACTTC
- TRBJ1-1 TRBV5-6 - CASSLVAGMNTEAFF TGTGCCAGCAGCTTGGTTGCAGGGATGAACACTGAAGCTTTCTTT
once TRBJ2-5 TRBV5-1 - CASSLIDSGTETQYF TGCGCCAGCAGCTTGATCGACTCTGGGACGGAGACCCAGTACTTC
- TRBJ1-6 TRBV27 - CASSSGLRGNSPLHF TGTGCCAGCAGTTCAGGCTTAAGGGGAAATTCACCCCTCCACTTT
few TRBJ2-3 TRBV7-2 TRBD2 CASSSGLHPADTQYF TGTGCCAGCAGCTCGGGACTACACCCGGCCGATACGCAGTATTTT
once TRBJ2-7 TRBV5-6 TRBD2 CASSRLAGGSRSYEQYF TGTGCCAGCAGCAGACTAGCGGGAGGGTCTCGTTCCTACGAGCAGTACTTC
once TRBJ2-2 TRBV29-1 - CSVERGGNTGELFF TGCAGCGTTGAAAGGGGCGGAAACACCGGGGAGCTGTTTTTT
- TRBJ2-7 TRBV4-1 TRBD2 CASSQPGTSGYEQYF TGCGCCAGCAGCCAACCCGGGACTAGCGGCTACGAGCAGTACTTC
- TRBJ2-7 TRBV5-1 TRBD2 CASSLELAGERQYF TGCGCCAGCAGCTTGGAACTAGCGGGAGAGAGGCAGTACTTC